The clone carrying this T cell receptor (beta chain) was recorded many times. The record originates from a study of T cells after yellow fever vaccination. V gave up 2 bases and J gave up 4 bases; unmatched junction bases: 2. Germline lookup yields CDR1 MNHEY and CDR2 SMNVEV (reference sequence). The CDR3 is 14 residues long. TCRdb independently ran MiXCR on the 5' RACE reads; one entry per CDR3 protein. Seen here are 150,000 or so distinct CDR3 sequences, 7% to 10% observed once, and the top ten hold roughly 36%. The starting material was CD8+ T cells sorted from PBMCs, obtained 45 days after the yellow fever booster vaccination. The chain links TRBV27 to TRBJ2-7; 10 bases are a match to TRBD1. This receptor was identified in a man younger than 35 who received the YFV17D yellow fever vaccine. DNA of the CDR3: TGTGCCAGCAGTTTAGGACAGGGGGGTTACGAGCAGTACTTC. As protein: CASSLGQGGYEQYF.